This TCR beta chain is drawn from a study of cytotoxic CD8 clonotypes in ibrutinib-treated CLL. Study overall: Partial responses totalled around 25 and complete responses 2; after median roughly 70 months, approximately 15 remained remitted and around twelve progressed. Timing of response sample collection was a median roughly twelve months after treatment start, with a range of 6 to 36. On average, each sample had 255,043 productive templates and approximately 85,000 productive rearrangements.

Assay: immunoSEQ multiplex PCR; the TCRdb copy retains only in-frame clones and omits some. The sample shows nearly 15,000 clones, approximately 60% of them seen only once. Per the germline V gene, CDR1 is LGHNA and CDR2 is YNFKEQ. V gave up 5 bases and J gave up 6 bases; unmatched junction bases: 7. The CDR3 loop spans 15 amino acids. The sample in question was PBMCs, obtained before ibrutinib treatment. The V call is TRBV4-2, the J call TRBJ1-6, with 7 bases matching TRBD1. This receptor was identified in a human donor with chronic lymphocytic leukemia. The CDR3 spells CASSETGSGNSPLHF. The DNA for the CDR3 is TGTGCCAGCAGCGAGACAGGGTCTGGTAATTCACCCCTCCACTTT.